This paragraph reports one TCR beta chain. Its antigen remains unidentified. This entry is derived from a study of persistence of HIV-infected CD4 T cells. Germline V CDR1 and CDR2: SGHDN, FVKESK. Trimming cost V 2 bases and J 5 bases, with 6 bases left between them. The CDR3 is made up of 13 amino acids. Study results and caveats: Bulk TCR data could not be restricted to HIV-1-infected CMV-responding cells. Degenerate expanded CDR3beta sequences were enriched among CMV- and Gag-responding cells. TCRbeta richness was lower in CMV- and Gag-responding cells than in anti-CD3/anti-CD28-responding cells.

Sequencing used immunoSEQ version 4 in survey mode. Method: immunoSEQ multiplex PCR; TCRdb's copy keeps in-frame clones and lacks some. Of 46,000 or so clones listed, around 72% are singletons. The stimulus was lysate of CMV-infected fibroblasts, roughly 10 ug/mL. CD40L-negative CD69-negative CD45RO-high memory CD4+ T cells were sorted as populations depleted of antigen-responding cells. CD4+ T cell counts exceeded 400 cells/uL; CMV serology was positive. The rearrangement joins TRBV14 to TRBJ2-2; no firm D call. The sequences come from CD4+ T cells sorted from PBMCs after roughly 18-hour stimulation, collected from a patient who received antiretroviral therapy. The clonotype was recovered from an adult man with HIV who was CMV-seropositive. CDR3 residues: CASSQSITGELFF. CDR3 sequence (DNA): TGTGCCAGCAGCCAATCAATAACCGGGGAGCTGTTTTTT.